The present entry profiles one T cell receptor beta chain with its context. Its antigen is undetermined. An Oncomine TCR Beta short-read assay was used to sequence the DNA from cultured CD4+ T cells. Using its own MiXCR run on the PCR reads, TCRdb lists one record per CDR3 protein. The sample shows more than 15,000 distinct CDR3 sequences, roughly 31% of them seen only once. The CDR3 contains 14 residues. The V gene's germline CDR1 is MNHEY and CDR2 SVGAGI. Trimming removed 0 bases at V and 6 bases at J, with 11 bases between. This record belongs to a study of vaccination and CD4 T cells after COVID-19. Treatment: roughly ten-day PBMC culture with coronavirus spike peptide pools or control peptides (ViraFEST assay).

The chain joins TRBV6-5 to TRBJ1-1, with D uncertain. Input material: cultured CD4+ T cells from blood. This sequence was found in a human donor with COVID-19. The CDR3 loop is CASSYSPGKPEAFF. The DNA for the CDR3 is TGTGCCAGCAGTTACTCTCCGGGCAAGCCTGAAGCTTTCTTT.